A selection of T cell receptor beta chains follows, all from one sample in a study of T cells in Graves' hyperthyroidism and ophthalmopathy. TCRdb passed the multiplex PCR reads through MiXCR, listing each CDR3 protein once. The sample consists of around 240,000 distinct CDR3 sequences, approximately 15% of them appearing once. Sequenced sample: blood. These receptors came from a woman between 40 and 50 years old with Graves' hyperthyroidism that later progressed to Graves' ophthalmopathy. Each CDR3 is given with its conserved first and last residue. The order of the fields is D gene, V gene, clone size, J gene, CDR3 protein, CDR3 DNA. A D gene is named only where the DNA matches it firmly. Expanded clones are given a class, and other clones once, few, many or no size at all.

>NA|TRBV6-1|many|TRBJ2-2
CASSLTGEGTGELFF
TGTGCCAGCAGTTTGACAGGGGAGGGCACCGGGGAGCTGTTTTTT
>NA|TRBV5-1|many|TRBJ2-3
CASSWTSDATQYF
TGCGCCAGCAGCTGGACCTCTGACGCTACGCAGTATTTT
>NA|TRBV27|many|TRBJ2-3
CASRTGELVTDTQYF
TGTGCCAGCAGGACAGGCGAACTTGTAACAGATACGCAGTATTTT
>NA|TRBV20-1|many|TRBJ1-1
CSAVRDTNTEAFF
TGCAGTGCAGTCCGGGACACGAACACTGAAGCTTTCTTT
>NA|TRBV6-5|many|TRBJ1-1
CASSYRPLFGHMNTEAFF
TGTGCCAGCAGTTACCGGCCGCTTTTTGGCCACATGAACACTGAAGCTTTCTTT
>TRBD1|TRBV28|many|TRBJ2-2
CASNHDRDTGELFF
TGTGCCAGCAATCACGACAGGGACACCGGGGAGCTGTTTTTT
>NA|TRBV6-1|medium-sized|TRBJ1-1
CASSGQENTEAFF
TGTGCCAGCAGTGGACAGGAGAACACTGAAGCTTTCTTT
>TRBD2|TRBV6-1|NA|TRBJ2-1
CASSPLAGGLHGYNEQFF
TGTGCCAGCAGCCCGCTCGCGGGAGGTCTCCACGGATACAATGAGCAGTTCTTC
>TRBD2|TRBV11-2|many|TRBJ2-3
CASSLVAGVSDTQYF
TGTGCCAGCAGCTTAGTCGCGGGAGTATCAGATACGCAGTATTTT
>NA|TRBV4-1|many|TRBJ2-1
CASSQGASSYNEQFF
TGCGCCAGCAGCCAGGGGGCGAGCTCCTACAATGAGCAGTTCTTC
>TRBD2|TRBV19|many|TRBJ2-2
CASSFGGRFAGELFF
TGTGCCAGTAGTTTTGGCGGGAGGTTCGCCGGGGAGCTGTTTTTT
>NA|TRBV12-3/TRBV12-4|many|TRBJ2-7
CASSLLVSGEQYF
TGTGCCAGCAGTTTATTGGTTAGCGGCGAGCAGTACTTC
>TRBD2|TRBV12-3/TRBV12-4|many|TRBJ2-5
CASQSGRSARRETQYF
TGTGCCAGCCAGAGCGGGAGGTCGGCAAGGAGAGAGACCCAGTACTTC
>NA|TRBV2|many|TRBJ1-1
CASQGLNTEAFF
TGTGCCAGTCAGGGACTAAACACTGAAGCTTTCTTT
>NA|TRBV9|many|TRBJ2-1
CASSVGTRGDEQFF
TGTGCCAGCAGCGTAGGCACTAGGGGCGATGAGCAGTTCTTC
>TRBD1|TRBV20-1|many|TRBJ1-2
CSAIRQGRRRDGYTF
TGCAGTGCGATACGACAGGGGCGAAGGCGCGATGGCTACACCTTC
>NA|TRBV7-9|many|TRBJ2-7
CASKNGLSYEQYF
TGTGCCAGCAAGAATGGCCTTTCCTACGAGCAGTACTTC
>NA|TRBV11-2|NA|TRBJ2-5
CASSRDRTETQYF
TGTGCCAGCAGTCGAGACAGGACTGAGACCCAGTACTTC
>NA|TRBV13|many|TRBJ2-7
CASSLEQGVRGARYEQYF
TGTGCCAGCAGCTTAGAGCAGGGGGTACGGGGGGCCCGCTACGAGCAGTACTTC
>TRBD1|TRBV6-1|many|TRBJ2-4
CASSDDRGIAKNIQYF
TGTGCCAGCAGTGACGACAGGGGAATCGCCAAAAACATTCAGTACTTC
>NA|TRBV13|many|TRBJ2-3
CASSLGFRSTDTQYF
TGTGCCAGCAGCTTAGGCTTCCGCAGCACAGATACGCAGTATTTT
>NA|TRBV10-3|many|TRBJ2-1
CAISESLDNEQFF
TGTGCCATCAGTGAGAGTCTCGACAATGAGCAGTTCTTC
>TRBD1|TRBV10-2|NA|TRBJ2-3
CASGVRGKDTQYF
TGCGCCAGCGGGGTCAGGGGGAAGGATACGCAGTATTTT
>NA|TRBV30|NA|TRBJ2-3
CACSSPTDTQYF
TGTGCCTGCTCGAGTCCCACAGATACGCAGTATTTT
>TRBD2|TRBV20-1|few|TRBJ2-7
CSALSGRVGREQYF
TGCAGTGCCCTCAGCGGGAGGGTGGGTCGGGAGCAGTACTTC
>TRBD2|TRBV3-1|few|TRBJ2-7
CASSPPPWGGGSSYEQYF
TGTGCCAGCAGCCCGCCCCCGTGGGGCGGGGGAAGCTCCTACGAGCAGTACTTC
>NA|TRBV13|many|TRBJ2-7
CASSGEAGEQYF
TGTGCCAGCTCCGGGGAGGCGGGGGAGCAGTACTTC
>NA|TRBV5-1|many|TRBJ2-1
CASSLAREQFF
TGCGCCAGCAGCTTGGCACGTGAGCAGTTCTTC